The rows below give T cell receptor beta chains drawn from one sample of a study of blood T cell repertoires in COVID-19. Sequencing used immunoSEQ multiplex PCR; TCRdb keeps in-frame clones, though not all of them. The repertoire holds just under 350,000 clones, with around nine tenths as singletons. The material sequenced was peripheral blood. The receptors come from a woman in her 70s with COVID-19, enrolled during active disease. CDR3s include the opening cysteine and the closing phenylalanine or tryptophan. Fields, in order: V gene, D gene, J gene, CDR3 protein, CDR3 DNA. D genes are given only for firm matches.

TRBV7-6	NA	TRBJ2-7	CASSLEVGGLSEQYF	TGTGCCAGCAGCTTAGAAGTGGGGGGGCTGAGCGAGCAGTACTTC
TRBV28	TRBD1	TRBJ1-5	CASRRGQGGRTQHF	TGTGCCAGCAGACGTGGACAGGGCGGCCGGACCCAGCATTTT
TRBV5-1	TRBD1	TRBJ1-2	CASSLVSGGDGYTF	TGCGCCAGCAGCTTGGTTTCAGGGGGCGATGGCTACACCTTC
TRBV10-1	TRBD1	TRBJ1-1	CASSETGGVGTEAFF	TGCGCCAGCAGTGAAACAGGGGGCGTTGGGACTGAAGCTTTCTTT
TRBV7-9	TRBD1	TRBJ1-4	CASSFGDRGNEKLFF	TGTGCCAGCAGCTTCGGGGACAGGGGTAATGAAAAACTGTTTTTT
TRBV11-2	NA	TRBJ2-7	CASSLGRGSSYEQYF	TGTGCCAGCAGCTTAGGGAGAGGGTCCTCCTACGAGCAGTACTTC
TRBV24-1	NA	TRBJ1-5	CATSDPGATQPQHF	TGTGCCACCAGTGATCCAGGGGCCACTCAGCCCCAGCATTTT
TRBV6-5	NA	TRBJ1-2	CASTTMPGPNYGYTF	TGTGCCAGCACTACTATGCCAGGGCCTAACTATGGCTACACCTTC
TRBV27	TRBD2	TRBJ2-5	CASSPGTSGGQETQYF	TGTGCCAGCAGTCCTGGGACTAGCGGGGGCCAAGAGACCCAGTACTTC
TRBV2	NA	TRBJ1-1	CALAGPPDTEAFF	TGTGCCTTAGCAGGGCCCCCGGACACTGAAGCTTTCTTT